The 29 T cell receptor beta chains listed next were all sequenced from one sample in a study of early T cells in non-severe SARS-CoV-2 infection listed by TCRdb under 2021. Receptors were amplified or captured by 5' RACE. These reads were obtained on a NextSeq 500. TCRdb's own reprocessing of the public reads used fastp at Q25 and MiXCR and kept productive beta chains. Here each entry gathers all rows of one CDR3 protein and keeps the most common genes and DNA. In this sample the table shows about 29,000 distinct CDR3 sequences, 5.5% to 6.5% of which occur a single time. Of the sample, approximately 5.7% is held by the ten largest clones. Sample: whole blood. The receptors were gathered from an adult who was a healthcare worker with PCR-confirmed SARS-CoV-2 infection or an uninfected control (not recorded which).

This clonotype was counted at least ten times. V gene TRBV29-1 combines with J gene TRBJ1-1; 7 bases align to TRBD1. The ends lost 4 bases at V and 7 bases at J; junction bases unmatched: 3. The CDR3 spans 11 residues. The V gene's germline CDR1 is SQVTM and CDR2 ANQGSEA. The CDR3 spells CSVGDRDEAFF. The CDR3 nucleotides read TGCAGCGTTGGGGACAGAGATGAAGCTTTCTTT.

The gene calls are TRBV4-3 and TRBJ2-1; 10 nucleotides match TRBD1. With V trimmed by 5 bases and J by 10 bases, 26 bases remained unmatched. The germline CDR1 and CDR2 sequences are LGHNA and YSLEER. The CDR3 is 20 residues long. For the CDR3, the DNA is TGCGCCAGCAGCACCCGGACAGGGGGGGGGGAACCGGGACCCAGCCCGGAGCAGTTCTTC. This translates into CASSTRTGGGEPGPSPEQFF.

The chain couples TRBV18 to TRBJ2-3; no definite D call. Germline-derived CDR1 and CDR2 are KGHSH and LQKENI. The CDR3 is 13 residues long. Trimming took 3 bases from V and 5 from J, leaving 9 bases between them. The CDR3 loop is CASSPSGRDTQYF. CDR3 DNA: TGTGCCAGCTCACCCTCTGGGCGAGATACGCAGTATTTT.

This clonotype occurred a few times. The chain combines TRBV4-3 with TRBJ2-6; 9 positions match TRBD1. CDR1 and CDR2 (germline): LGHNA, YSLEER. The CDR3 spans 18 residues. J gave up 1 base and V 1 base, and 5 bases lay outside the gene matches. The CDR3 loop is CASSQVWTGASGANVLTF. In DNA, the CDR3 is TGCGCCAGCAGCCAAGTTTGGACAGGGGCGTCTGGGGCCAACGTCCTGACTTTC.

This chain joins TRBV20-1 and TRBJ2-2; 8 nucleotides agree with TRBD1. J was trimmed by 1 base and V by 6 bases; bases with no gene match: 4. The germline CDR1 and CDR2 sequences are DFQATT and SNEGSKA (reference sequence). The CDR3 spans 14 residues. CDR3 in DNA: TGCAGTGCCCCGGACAGGGAGAACACCGGGGAGCTGTTTTTT. Translated: CSAPDRENTGELFF.

This clonotype appeared many times. This chain uses TRBV3-1 with TRBJ1-1; TRBD1 agrees at 7 bases. The trim removed 0 bases at V and 1 base at J, leaving 11 bases unmatched. Germline assignment: CDR1 LGHDT and CDR2 YNNKEL (reference sequence). This CDR3 contains 18 residues. CDR3 in DNA: TGTGCCAGCAGCCAAGATTGGTCGTTTGGGACAGCGAACACTGAAGCTTTCTTT. This gives the protein CASSQDWSFGTANTEAFF.

The chain carries TRBV28 and TRBJ2-3; 7 nucleotides agree with TRBD2. J lost 2 bases, V lost 3 bases, and 5 bases had no gene match. Germline loops: CDR1 MDHEN, CDR2 SYDVKM. This CDR3 spans 15 amino acids. CDR3 nucleotide sequence: TGTGCCAGCAGTTTCGCGGGGGTAGTCACAGATACGCAGTATTTT. Translating gives CASSFAGVVTDTQYF.

This clonotype occurred many times. The genes are TRBV6-6 and TRBJ2-7; D is perhaps TRBD2 (6 bases). The CDR3 extends over 14 amino acids. Between the trimmed V and J ends, which lost 3 bases and 4 bases, there was a span of 13 bases. Germline V gene sequence: CDR1 MNHNY, CDR2 SVGAGI (reference sequence). This chain's CDR3 is CASSYGGFVYEQYF. In DNA form, the CDR3 reads TGTGCCAGCAGTTATGGGGGGTTTGTGTACGAGCAGTACTTC.

This chain links TRBV27 with TRBJ1-2, with unresolved D. The CDR3 has 14 residues. V gave up 1 base and J gave up 4 bases, with 10 bases separating them. CDR1 MNHEY and CDR2 SMNVEV come from the germline V gene (reference sequence). The CDR3 DNA follows: TGTGCCAGCAGTTTATATCCTCGGCCCTATGGCTACACCTTC. It codes for CASSLYPRPYGYTF.

This clonotype has at least ten counts. The chain combines TRBV19 with TRBJ2-2; perhaps TRBD1 as D (6 bases). The V gene lost 3 bases and the J gene lost 7 bases, with 15 bases spanning the gap. The CDR3 consists of 15 residues. Germline V gives CDR1 LNHDA, CDR2 SQIVND (reference sequence). CDR3 coding DNA: TGTGCCAGTAGTATTCGGTCGAGGGGGTTCGGGGAGCTGTTTTTT. Protein: CASSIRSRGFGELFF.

J is TRBJ2-1 and V is TRBV9, with D possibly being TRBD1 (5 bases). The CDR3 is 15 residues long. CDR1 is SGDLS, CDR2 YYNGEE, per germline. The germline V and J ends were trimmed by 4 bases and 0 bases, with 11 bases remaining between them. This chain's CDR3 is CASSPRQSSYNEQFF. CDR3 DNA: TGTGCCAGCAGCCCCCGACAGAGCTCCTACAATGAGCAGTTCTTC.

This clonotype was found many times. This chain joins TRBV24-1 and TRBJ1-5; D is unclear. The CDR3 runs 16 residues. Looked up from germline, CDR1 is KGHDR and CDR2 is SFDVKD. With 0 bases removed from V and 3 bases from J, the gap between germline ends came to 11 bases. The CDR3 is CATSDLDGEPNQPQHF. The CDR3 DNA follows: TGTGCCACCAGTGATTTGGACGGGGAACCCAATCAGCCCCAGCATTTT.

The sample holds many counts of this clonotype. The genes are TRBV15 and TRBJ1-1; no definite D call. The CDR3 is 15 amino acids. Germline values: CDR1 LNHNV, CDR2 YYDKDF (reference sequence). V lost 1 base and J lost 2, with 11 bases in between. The CDR3 is CATSRGKEVNTEAFF. In DNA form, the CDR3 reads TGTGCCACCAGCAGAGGGAAAGAGGTAAACACTGAAGCTTTCTTT.

This clonotype was counted many times. The rearrangement links TRBV4-3 to TRBJ2-3; D not resolved. Germline CDR1 and CDR2: LGHNA and YSLEER. Trimming removed 3 bases from V and 6 bases from J, with 13 bases in between. The CDR3 is 14 residues long. The CDR3 is CASSQDFGPDTQYF. For the CDR3, the DNA is TGCGCCAGCAGCCAGGATTTCGGCCCCGATACGCAGTATTTT.

This clonotype was found many times. The V call is TRBV3-1, the J call TRBJ2-1; no clear D gene. Per the germline V gene, CDR1 is LGHDT and CDR2 is YNNKEL (reference sequence). The CDR3 is 14 amino acids. Between the trimmed V and J ends, which lost 4 bases and 1 base, there was a span of 8 bases. CDR3 protein: CASSPGISYNEQFF. The CDR3 coding sequence is TGTGCCAGCAGCCCTGGGATTTCCTACAATGAGCAGTTCTTC.

In its sample, this clonotype was seen many times. The chain uses TRBV4-1 and TRBJ2-3, with a tentative D call TRBD2 (5 bases). Trimming took off 2 bases at V and 7 bases at J, with 13 bases between the two ends. Germline V lookup: CDR1 MGHRA, CDR2 YSYEKL. This CDR3 comprises 14 residues. The CDR3 region is CASSQSAGVYTQYF. CDR3 coding DNA: TGCGCCAGCAGCCAATCCGCCGGGGTATATACGCAGTATTTT.

This chain joins TRBV28 and TRBJ2-5; maybe TRBD1 (6 bases). In germline, CDR1 is MDHEN, CDR2 SYDVKM. The CDR3 loop spans 12 amino acids. V lost 6 bases, J lost 4 bases, and 9 bases lay in between. The CDR3 sequence is CASRSDRETQYF. For the CDR3, the DNA is TGTGCCAGCAGATCGGACAGAGAGACCCAGTACTTC.

This clonotype came up many times. The chain joins TRBV27 to TRBJ1-2, with unresolved D. The length of the CDR3 is 14 residues. Trimming removed 2 bases at V and 3 bases at J, with 10 bases between. Germline values: CDR1 MNHEY, CDR2 SMNVEV (reference sequence). CDR3 loop: CASSLTPGHYGYTF. The DNA for the CDR3 is TGTGCCAGCAGTTTAACCCCGGGCCACTATGGCTACACCTTC.

This clonotype was detected ten times or more. The chain uses TRBV18 and TRBJ2-7; D is ambiguous. Between the trimmed V and J ends, which lost 6 bases and 1 base, there was a span of 4 bases. Germline V gene data show CDR1 as KGHSH and CDR2 as LQKENI. This CDR3 has 11 residues. CDR3 sequence reads: CASSQSYEQYF. CDR3 nucleotides: TGTGCCAGCTCGCAATCCTACGAGCAGTACTTC.

This chain connects TRBV19 to TRBJ1-2; TRBD1 might be the D (5 bases). V lost 6 bases, J lost 2 bases, and 16 bases lay in between. The germline V gene encodes CDR1 LNHDA and CDR2 SQIVND (reference sequence). The CDR3 is 15 amino acids. CDR3 amino acids: CASRNTGAQNYGYTF. CDR3 DNA sequence: TGTGCCAGTAGGAATACAGGTGCCCAAAACTATGGCTACACCTTC.

There are many counts of this clonotype. The chain has TRBV10-2 and TRBJ2-1; D might be TRBD2 (6 bases). The CDR3 length is 16 residues. Per the germline V gene, CDR1 is WSHSY and CDR2 is SAAADI. Trimming took 8 bases from V and 3 from J, leaving 20 bases between them. For the CDR3, the DNA is TGCGCCAGCCACCCGATGAGGCGGGGACTCTACAATGAGCAGTTCTTC. Amino acids: CASHPMRRGLYNEQFF.

The rearrangement uses TRBV7-9 and TRBJ2-7; weak D call: TRBD2 (5 bases). Germline V gene lookup returns CDR1 SEHNR and CDR2 FQNEAQ (reference sequence). The CDR3 contains 14 residues. Trimming removed 1 base at V and 6 bases at J, with 13 bases between. The CDR3 protein is CASSLGRLGSEQYF. CDR3 nucleotide sequence: TGTGCCAGCAGCTTAGGTCGTTTGGGGAGCGAGCAGTACTTC.

There are many counts of this clonotype. This rearrangement joins TRBV9 to TRBJ2-3; the D is unclear. CDR3 size: 17 residues. Germline CDR1 and CDR2: SGDLS and YYNGEE. V lost 0 bases, J lost 2 bases, and 16 bases lay in between. The CDR3 nucleotides read TGTGCCAGCAGCGTAGAAAGGGATTGGGGTCACACAGATACGCAGTATTTT. Encoded protein: CASSVERDWGHTDTQYF.

In this sample, this clonotype turned up many times. The J gene is TRBJ1-4, the V gene TRBV7-2, with 8 bases that match TRBD1. Looked up from germline, CDR1 is SGHTA and CDR2 is FQGNSA. Trimming cost V 0 bases and J 5 bases; bases outside gene matches: 5. CDR3 size: 16 residues. CDR3 sequence (DNA): TGTGCCAGCAGCTTAGCGGGGACAGGCTACAATGAAAAACTGTTTTTT. It is translated as CASSLAGTGYNEKLFF.

This clonotype came up many times. V usage is TRBV4-3 and J usage is TRBJ2-1, with a possible D match to TRBD1 (6 bases). Germline CDR1 and CDR2: LGHNA and YSLEER. CDR3 length: 16 amino acids. V lost 1 base to trimming and J lost 0 bases, with 10 bases between them. CDR3 coding DNA: TGCGCCAGCAGCCAAGCACCAGGGGACTCCTACAATGAGCAGTTCTTC. Protein product: CASSQAPGDSYNEQFF.

This clonotype was counted ten times or more. The chain recombines TRBV16 with TRBJ2-7; D is perhaps TRBD1 or TRBD2 (5 bases each). CDR3 length: 13 residues. V shed 7 bases and J shed 0 bases, with 10 bases lying between them. Germline CDR1 reads KGHSY; CDR2 reads FQNENV. CDR3 DNA sequence: TGTGCCAGCATCGGGACGGCCTCCTACGAGCAGTACTTC. Translated: CASIGTASYEQYF.

This clonotype was picked up many times. The genes are TRBV4-3 and TRBJ1-5, with a tentative D call TRBD1 (5 bases). CDR1 and CDR2 (germline): LGHNA, YSLEER. This CDR3 contains 13 residues. The V gene lost 1 base and the J gene lost 7 bases, with 8 bases spanning the gap. CDR3 protein: CASSQVRGQPQHF. CDR3 nucleotides: TGCGCCAGCAGCCAAGTTCGGGGGCAGCCCCAGCATTTT.

The rearrangement uses TRBV20-1 and TRBJ2-2; no reliable D call. The germline V and J ends were trimmed by 4 bases and 1 base, with 7 bases remaining between them. CDR3 size: 13 residues. Germline CDR1 is DFQATT and CDR2 is SNEGSKA (reference sequence). CDR3 in amino acids: CSANIRNTGELFF. The CDR3 coding sequence is TGCAGTGCTAATATACGGAACACCGGGGAGCTGTTTTTT.

This chain links TRBV19 with TRBJ1-4, with D unresolved. The CDR3 has 14 residues. V was shortened by 4 bases and J by 4 bases, with 10 bases between the two germline ends. CDR1 and CDR2 from the germline V gene are LNHDA and SQIVND (reference sequence). DNA for the CDR3: TGTGCCAGTAGTAGACGCAGAAGTAATGAAAAACTGTTTTTT. This encodes CASSRRRSNEKLFF.